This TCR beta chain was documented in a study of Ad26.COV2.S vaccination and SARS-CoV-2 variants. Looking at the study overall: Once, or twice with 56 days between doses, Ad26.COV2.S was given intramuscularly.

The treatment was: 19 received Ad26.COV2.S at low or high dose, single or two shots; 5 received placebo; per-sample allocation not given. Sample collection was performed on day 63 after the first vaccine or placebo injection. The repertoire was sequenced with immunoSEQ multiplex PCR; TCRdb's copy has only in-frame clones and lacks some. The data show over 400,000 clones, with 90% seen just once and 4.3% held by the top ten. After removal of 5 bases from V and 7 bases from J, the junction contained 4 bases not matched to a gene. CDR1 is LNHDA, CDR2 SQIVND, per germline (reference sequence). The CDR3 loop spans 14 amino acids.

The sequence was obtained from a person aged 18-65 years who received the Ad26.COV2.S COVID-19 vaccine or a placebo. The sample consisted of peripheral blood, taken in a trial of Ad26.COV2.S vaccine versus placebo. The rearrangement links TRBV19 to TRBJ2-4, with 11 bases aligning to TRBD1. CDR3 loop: CASSWDRGTNIQYF. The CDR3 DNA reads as TGTGCCAGTAGTTGGGACAGGGGGACTAACATTCAGTACTTC.